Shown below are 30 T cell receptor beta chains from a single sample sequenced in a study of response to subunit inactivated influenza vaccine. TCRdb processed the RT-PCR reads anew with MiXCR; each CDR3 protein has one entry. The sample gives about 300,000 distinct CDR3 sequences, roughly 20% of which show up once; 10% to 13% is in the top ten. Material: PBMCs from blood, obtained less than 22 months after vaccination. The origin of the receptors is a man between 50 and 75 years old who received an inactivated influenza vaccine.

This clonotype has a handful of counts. CDR3 sequence: CSVGGRAKNIQYF. CDR3 coding DNA: TGCAGCGTTGGTGGCAGAGCCAAAAACATTCAGTACTTC. The chain is built from TRBV29-1 and TRBJ2-4; D is unclear. The V end was cut by 4 bases, the J end by 0 bases, with 7 bases between. The CDR3 sequence is 13 residues long. CDR1 is SQVTM, CDR2 ANQGSEA, per germline.

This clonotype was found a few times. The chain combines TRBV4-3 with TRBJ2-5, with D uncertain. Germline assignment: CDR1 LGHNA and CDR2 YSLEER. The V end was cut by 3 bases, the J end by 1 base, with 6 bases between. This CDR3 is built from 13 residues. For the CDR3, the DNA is TGCGCCAGCAGCCAGGCAGCCCAAGAGACCCAGTACTTC. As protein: CASSQAAQETQYF.

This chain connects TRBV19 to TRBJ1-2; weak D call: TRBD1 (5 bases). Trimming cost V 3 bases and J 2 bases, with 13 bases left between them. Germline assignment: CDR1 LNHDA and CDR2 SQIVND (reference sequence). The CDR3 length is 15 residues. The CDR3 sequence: CASSIGGTGNYGYTF. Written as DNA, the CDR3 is TGTGCCAGTAGTATTGGGGGAACGGGGAACTATGGCTACACCTTC.

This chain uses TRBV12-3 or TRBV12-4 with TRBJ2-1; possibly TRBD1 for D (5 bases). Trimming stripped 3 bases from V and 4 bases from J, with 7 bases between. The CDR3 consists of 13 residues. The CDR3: CASSFDRYNEQFF. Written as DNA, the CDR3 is TGTGCCAGCAGTTTCGACAGATACAATGAGCAGTTCTTC.

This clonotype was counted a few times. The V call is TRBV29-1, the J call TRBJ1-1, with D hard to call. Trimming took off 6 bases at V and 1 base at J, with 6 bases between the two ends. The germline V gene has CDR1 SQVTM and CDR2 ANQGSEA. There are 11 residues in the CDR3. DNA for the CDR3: TGCAGCGTGTGGCGGAACACTGAAGCTTTCTTT. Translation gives CSVWRNTEAFF.

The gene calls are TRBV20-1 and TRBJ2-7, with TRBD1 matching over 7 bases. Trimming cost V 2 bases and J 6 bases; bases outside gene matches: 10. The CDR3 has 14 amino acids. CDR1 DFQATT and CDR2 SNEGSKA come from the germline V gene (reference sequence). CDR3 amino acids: CSARRPQGVGEQYF. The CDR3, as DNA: TGCAGTGCTAGAAGGCCTCAGGGGGTAGGCGAGCAGTACTTC.

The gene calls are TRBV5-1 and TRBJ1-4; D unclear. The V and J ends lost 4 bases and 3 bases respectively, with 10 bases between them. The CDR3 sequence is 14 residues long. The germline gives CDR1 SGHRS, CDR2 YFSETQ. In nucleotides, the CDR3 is TGCGCCAGCAGCCCAGCTGAAGCTAATGAAAAACTGTTTTTT. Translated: CASSPAEANEKLFF.

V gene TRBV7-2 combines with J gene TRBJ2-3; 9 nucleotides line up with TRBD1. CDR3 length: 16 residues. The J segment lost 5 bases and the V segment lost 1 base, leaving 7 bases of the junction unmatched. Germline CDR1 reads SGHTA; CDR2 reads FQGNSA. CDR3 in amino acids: CASSLELTGGRDTQYF. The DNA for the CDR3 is TGTGCCAGCAGCTTAGAGTTGACAGGGGGAAGAGATACGCAGTATTTT.

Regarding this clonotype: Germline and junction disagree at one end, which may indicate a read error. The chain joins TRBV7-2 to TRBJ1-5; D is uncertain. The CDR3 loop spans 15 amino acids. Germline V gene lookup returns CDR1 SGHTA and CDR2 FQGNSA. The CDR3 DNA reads TGTGCCAGCAGCTTAGCGGGGAGTGGCAATCAGCCCCGGCATTTT. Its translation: CASSLAGSGNQPRHF.

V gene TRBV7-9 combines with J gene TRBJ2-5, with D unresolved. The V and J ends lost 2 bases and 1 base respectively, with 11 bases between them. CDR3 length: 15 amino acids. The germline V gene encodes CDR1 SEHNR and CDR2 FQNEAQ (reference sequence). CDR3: CASSLTDLAQETQYF. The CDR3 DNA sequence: TGTGCCAGCAGCTTAACGGATTTAGCCCAAGAGACCCAGTACTTC.

This chain's CDR3 is CSVVPDYYNEQFF. CDR3 DNA: TGCAGCGTTGTACCGGACTACTACAATGAGCAGTTCTTC. The chain is built from TRBV29-1 and TRBJ2-1; a possible D gene is TRBD2 (6 bases). Germline CDR1 SQVTM, CDR2 ANQGSEA. Trimming removed 4 bases at V and 3 bases at J, with 10 bases between. This CDR3 comprises 13 residues.

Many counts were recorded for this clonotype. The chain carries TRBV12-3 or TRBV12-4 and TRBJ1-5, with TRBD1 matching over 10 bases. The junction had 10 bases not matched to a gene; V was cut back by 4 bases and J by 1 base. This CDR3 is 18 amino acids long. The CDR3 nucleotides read TGTGCCAGCAGTTCCAGAGACAGGGGGCCTTCAAGCAATCAGCCCCAGCATTTT. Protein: CASSSRDRGPSSNQPQHF.

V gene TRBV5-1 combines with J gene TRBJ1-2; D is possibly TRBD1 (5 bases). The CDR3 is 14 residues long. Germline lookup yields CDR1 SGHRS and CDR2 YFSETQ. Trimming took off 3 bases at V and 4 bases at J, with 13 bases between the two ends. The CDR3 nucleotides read TGCGCCAGCAGCTCCCCGCAGGGAACCTATGGCTACACCTTC. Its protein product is CASSSPQGTYGYTF.

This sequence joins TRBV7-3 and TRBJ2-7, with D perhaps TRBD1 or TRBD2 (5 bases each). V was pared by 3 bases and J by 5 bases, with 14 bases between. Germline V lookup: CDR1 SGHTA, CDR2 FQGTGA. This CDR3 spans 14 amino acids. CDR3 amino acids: CASSFGGTLDEQYF. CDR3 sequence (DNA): TGTGCCAGCAGCTTTGGGGGTACCCTAGACGAGCAGTACTTC.

In nucleotides, the CDR3 is TGTGCCAGCAGCTTTCGAACAGGGCCCGGGGAGCTGTTTTTT. It encodes CASSFRTGPGELFF. The V call is TRBV11-2, the J call TRBJ2-2, with a possible D match to TRBD1 (6 bases). CDR1 and CDR2 (germline): SGHAT, FQNNGV. V shed 3 bases and J shed 6 bases, with 11 bases lying between them. The CDR3 is 14 residues long.

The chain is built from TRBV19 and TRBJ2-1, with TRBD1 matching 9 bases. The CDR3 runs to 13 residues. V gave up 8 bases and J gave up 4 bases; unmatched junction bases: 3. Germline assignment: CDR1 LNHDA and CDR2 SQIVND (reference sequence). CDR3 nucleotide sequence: TGTGCCAGTGGACAGGGGATGTACAATGAGCAGTTCTTC. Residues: CASGQGMYNEQFF.

CDR3 nucleotide sequence: TGCAGTGCTAGAGTTTTAGCGGGGCAAACCTACGAGCAGTACTTC. Its translation is CSARVLAGQTYEQYF. This chain links TRBV20-1 with TRBJ2-7; TRBD2 aligns across 8 bases. The junction had 7 bases not matched to a gene; V was cut back by 1 base and J by 2 bases. CDR1 and CDR2 (germline): DFQATT, SNEGSKA (reference sequence). There are 15 residues in the CDR3.

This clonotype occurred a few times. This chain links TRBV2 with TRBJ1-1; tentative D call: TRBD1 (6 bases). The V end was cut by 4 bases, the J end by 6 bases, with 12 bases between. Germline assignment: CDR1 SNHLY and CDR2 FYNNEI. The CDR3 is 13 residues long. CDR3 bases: TGTGCCAGCAGTGCACAGGGTTTCCCTGAAGCTTTCTTT. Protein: CASSAQGFPEAFF.

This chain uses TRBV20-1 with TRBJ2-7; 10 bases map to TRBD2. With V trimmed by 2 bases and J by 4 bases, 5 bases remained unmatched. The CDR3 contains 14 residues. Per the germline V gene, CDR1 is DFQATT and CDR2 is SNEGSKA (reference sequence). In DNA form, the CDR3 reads TGCAGTGCTAGACTAGCGGGAGAATTGTACGAGCAGTACTTC. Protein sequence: CSARLAGELYEQYF.

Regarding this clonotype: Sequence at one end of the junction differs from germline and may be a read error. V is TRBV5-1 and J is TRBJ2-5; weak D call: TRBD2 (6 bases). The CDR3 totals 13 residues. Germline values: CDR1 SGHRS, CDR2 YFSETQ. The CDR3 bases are TGCGCCAGCAGCGTACCGGGGGAAGAGGCCCAGTACTTC. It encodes CASSVPGEEAQYF.

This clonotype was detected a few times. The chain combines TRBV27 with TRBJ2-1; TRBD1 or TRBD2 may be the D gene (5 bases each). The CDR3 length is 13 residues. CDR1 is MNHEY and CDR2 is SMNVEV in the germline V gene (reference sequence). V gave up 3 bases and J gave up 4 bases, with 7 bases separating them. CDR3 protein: CASSFEGYNEQFF. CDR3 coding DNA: TGTGCCAGCAGTTTCGAGGGGTACAATGAGCAGTTCTTC.

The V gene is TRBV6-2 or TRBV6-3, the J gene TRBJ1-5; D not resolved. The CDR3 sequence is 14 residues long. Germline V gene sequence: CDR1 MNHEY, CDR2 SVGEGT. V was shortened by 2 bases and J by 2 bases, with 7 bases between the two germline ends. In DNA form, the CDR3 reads TGTGCCAGCAGTTACCCGGGAGGCAATCAGCCCCAGCATTTT. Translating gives CASSYPGGNQPQHF.

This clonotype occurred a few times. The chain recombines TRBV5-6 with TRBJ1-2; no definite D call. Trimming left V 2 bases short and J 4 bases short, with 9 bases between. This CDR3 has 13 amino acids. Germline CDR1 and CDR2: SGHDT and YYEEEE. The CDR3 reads CASSFGRTYGYTF. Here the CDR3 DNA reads TGTGCCAGCAGCTTCGGACGGACCTATGGCTACACCTTC.

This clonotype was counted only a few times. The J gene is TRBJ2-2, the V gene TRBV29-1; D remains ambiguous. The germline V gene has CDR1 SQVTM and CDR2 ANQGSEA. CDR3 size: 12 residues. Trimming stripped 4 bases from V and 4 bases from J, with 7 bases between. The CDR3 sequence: CSVGGSTGELFF. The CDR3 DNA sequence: TGCAGCGTTGGCGGTAGCACCGGGGAGCTGTTTTTT.

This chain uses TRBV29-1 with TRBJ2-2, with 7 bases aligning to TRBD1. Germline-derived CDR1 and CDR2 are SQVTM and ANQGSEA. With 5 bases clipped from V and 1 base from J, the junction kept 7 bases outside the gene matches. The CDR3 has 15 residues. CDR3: CSVTQGMQNTGELFF. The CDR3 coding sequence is TGCAGCGTTACACAGGGGATGCAGAACACCGGGGAGCTGTTTTTT.

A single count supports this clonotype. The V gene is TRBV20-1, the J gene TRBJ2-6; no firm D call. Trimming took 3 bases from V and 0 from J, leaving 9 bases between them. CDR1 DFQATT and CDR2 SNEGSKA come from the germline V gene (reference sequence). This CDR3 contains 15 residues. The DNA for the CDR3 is TGCAGTGCTAGGGACCTGCACTCTGGGGCCAACGTCCTGACTTTC. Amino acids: CSARDLHSGANVLTF.

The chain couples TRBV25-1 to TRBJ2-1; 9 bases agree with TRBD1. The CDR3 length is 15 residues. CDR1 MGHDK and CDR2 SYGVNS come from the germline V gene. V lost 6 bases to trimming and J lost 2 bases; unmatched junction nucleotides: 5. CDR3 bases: TGTGCCAGCAGACAGGGACAGGGTACCTACAATGAGCAGTTCTTC. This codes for CASRQGQGTYNEQFF.

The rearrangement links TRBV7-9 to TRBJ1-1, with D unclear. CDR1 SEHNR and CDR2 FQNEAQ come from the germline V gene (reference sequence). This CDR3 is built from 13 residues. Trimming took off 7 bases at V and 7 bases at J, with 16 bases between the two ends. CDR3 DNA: TGTGCCAGCATCCCAGACACCTGGGGTGAAGCTTTCTTT. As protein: CASIPDTWGEAFF.

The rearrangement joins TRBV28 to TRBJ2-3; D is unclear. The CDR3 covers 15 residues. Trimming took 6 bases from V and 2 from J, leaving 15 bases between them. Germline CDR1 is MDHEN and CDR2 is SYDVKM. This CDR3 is CASRVGPPFTDTQYF. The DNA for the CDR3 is TGTGCCAGCAGGGTTGGACCGCCATTCACAGATACGCAGTATTTT.

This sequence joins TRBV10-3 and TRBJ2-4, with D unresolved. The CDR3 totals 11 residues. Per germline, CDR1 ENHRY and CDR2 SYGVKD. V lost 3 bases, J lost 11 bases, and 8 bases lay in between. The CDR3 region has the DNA TGTGCCATCAGTGATGGGGAACTTCAGTACTTC. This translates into CAISDGELQYF.